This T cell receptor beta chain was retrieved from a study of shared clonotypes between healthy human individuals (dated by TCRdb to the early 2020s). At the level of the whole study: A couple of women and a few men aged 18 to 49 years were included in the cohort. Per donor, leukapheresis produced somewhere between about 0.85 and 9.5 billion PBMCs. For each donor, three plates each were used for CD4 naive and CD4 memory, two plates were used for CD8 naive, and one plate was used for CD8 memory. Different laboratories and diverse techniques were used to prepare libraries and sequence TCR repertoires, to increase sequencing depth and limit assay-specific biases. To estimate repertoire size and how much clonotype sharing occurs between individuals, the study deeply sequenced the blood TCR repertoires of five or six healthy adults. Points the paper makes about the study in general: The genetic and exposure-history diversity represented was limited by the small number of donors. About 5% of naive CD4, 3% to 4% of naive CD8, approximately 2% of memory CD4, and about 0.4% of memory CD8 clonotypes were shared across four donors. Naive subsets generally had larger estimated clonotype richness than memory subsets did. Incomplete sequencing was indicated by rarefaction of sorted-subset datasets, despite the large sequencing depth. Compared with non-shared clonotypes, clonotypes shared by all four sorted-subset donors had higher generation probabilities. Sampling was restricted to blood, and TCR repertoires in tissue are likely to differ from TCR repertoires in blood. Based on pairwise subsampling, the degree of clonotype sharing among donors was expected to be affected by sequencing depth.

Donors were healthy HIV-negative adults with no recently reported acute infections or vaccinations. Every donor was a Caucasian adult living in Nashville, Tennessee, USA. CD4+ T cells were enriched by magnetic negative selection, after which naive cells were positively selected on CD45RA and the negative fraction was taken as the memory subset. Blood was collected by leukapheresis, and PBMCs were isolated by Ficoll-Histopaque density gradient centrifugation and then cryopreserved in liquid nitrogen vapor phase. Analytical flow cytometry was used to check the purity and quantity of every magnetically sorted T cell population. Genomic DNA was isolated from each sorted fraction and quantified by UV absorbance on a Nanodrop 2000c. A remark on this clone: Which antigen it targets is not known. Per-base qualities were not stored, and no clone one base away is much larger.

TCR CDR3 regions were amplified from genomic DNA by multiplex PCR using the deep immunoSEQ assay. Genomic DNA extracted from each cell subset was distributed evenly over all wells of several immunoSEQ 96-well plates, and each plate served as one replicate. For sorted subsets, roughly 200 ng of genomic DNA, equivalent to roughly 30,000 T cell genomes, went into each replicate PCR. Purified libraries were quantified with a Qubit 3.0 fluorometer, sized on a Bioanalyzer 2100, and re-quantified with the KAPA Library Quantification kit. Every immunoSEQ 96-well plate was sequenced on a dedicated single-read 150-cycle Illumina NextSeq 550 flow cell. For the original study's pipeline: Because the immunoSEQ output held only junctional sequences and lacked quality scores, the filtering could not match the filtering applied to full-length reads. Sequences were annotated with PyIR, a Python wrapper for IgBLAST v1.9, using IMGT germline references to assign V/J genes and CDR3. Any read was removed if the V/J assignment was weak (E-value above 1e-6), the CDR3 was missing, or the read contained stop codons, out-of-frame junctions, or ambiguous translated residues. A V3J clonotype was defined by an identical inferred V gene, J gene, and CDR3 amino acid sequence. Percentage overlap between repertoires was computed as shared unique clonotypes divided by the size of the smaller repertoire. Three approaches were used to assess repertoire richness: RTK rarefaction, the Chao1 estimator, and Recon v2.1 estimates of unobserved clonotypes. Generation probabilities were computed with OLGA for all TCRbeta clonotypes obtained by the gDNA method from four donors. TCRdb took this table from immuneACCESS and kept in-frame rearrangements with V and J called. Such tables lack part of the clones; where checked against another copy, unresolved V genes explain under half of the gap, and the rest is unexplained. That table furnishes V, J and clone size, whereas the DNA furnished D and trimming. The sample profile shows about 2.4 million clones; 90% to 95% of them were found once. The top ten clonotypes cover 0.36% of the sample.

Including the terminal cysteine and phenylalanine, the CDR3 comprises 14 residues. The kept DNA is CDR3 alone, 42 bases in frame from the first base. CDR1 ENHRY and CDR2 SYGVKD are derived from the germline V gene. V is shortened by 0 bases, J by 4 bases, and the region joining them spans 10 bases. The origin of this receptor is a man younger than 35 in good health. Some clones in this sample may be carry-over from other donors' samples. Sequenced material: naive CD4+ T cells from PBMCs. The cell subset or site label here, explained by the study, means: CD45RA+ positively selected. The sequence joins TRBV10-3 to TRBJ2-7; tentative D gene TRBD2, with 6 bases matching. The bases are TGTGCCATCAGTGAGTCTACAGGAGGGTACGAGCAGTACTTC. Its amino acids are CAISESTGGYEQYF.